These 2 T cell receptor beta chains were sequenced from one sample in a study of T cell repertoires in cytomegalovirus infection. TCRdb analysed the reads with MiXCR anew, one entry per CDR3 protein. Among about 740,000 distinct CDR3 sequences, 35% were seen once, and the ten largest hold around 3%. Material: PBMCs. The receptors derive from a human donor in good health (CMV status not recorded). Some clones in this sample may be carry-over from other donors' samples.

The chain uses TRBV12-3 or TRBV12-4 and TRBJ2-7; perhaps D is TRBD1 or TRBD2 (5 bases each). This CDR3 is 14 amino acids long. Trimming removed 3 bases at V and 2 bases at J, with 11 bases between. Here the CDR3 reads CASSFEGLTYEQYF. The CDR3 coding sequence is TGTGCCAGCAGTTTCGAGGGGCTCACCTACGAGCAGTACTTC.

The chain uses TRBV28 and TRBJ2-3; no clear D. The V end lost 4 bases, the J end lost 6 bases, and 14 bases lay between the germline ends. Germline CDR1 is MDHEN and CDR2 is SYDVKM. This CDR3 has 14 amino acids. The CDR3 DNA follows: TGTGCCAGCAGTTCCAAATTCATTGGGGATACGCAGTATTTT. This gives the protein CASSSKFIGDTQYF. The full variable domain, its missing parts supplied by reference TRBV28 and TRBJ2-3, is DVKVTQSSRYLVKRTGEKVFLECVQDMDHENMFWYRQDPGLGLRLIYFSYDVKMKEKGDIPEGYSVSREKKERFSLILESASTNQTSMYLCASSSKFIGDTQYFGPGTRLTVL.